The entry that follows covers one T cell receptor (beta chain) sequence. The sample is drawn from a study of blood T cell repertoires in COVID-19. Study-level background: Acute and convalescent COVID-19 specimens originated in the United States, Italy and Spain. PBMCs, B-cell-depleted T cells, or T cells provided the cDNA or gDNA that made up the material.

Per the authors' pipeline: Estimated nucleated cell counts came from reference gene primer amplification. Measured with immunoSEQ multiplex PCR; TCRdb has only the in-frame clones, and not every one. V and J calls and clone size are copied from that table; D and trimming were computed from the DNA. The data hold over 300,000 clones, with approximately 85% observed a single time. The CDR3 covers 16 residues. Losses at the gene ends were 5 bases for V and 9 bases for J; bases not matched to a gene: 16. Germline CDR1 is SGHTA and CDR2 is FQGTGA. The sequence derives from a woman aged 45 to 65 with acute or convalescent COVID-19. Sequencing was done on a sample of peripheral blood. This chain connects TRBV7-3 to TRBJ2-1; 7 positions match TRBD1. The CDR3 protein is CASSPSRDSRFGEQFF. The CDR3 region has the DNA TGTGCCAGCAGCCCCTCACGGGACAGTCGTTTCGGTGAGCAGTTCTTC.